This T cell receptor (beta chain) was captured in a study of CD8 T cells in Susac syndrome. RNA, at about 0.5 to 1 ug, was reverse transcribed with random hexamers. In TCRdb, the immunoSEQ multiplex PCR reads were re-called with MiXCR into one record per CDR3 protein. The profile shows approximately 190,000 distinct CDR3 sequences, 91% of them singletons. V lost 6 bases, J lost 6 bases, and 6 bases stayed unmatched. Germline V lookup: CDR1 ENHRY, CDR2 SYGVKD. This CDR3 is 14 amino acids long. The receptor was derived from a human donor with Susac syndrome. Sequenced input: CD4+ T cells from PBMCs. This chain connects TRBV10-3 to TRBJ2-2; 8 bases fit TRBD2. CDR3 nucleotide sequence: TGTGCCATCAGGGAGCGGGAGCGCTCCGGGGAGCTGTTTTTT. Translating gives CAIRERERSGELFF.